One sample yielded the 9 T cell receptor beta chains listed below, sequenced in a study of breast tumors, draining lymph nodes, adjacent tissues. Each CDR3 protein is one row after TCRdb ran MiXCR on the multiplex PCR reads. The sample contains approximately 40,000 distinct CDR3 sequences, 30% to 45% of which appear only once. Sequenced input: breast tumor tissue. The receptors were sampled from a female donor with breast cancer. Some clones in this sample may be carry-over from other donors' samples.

The J gene is TRBJ2-2, the V gene TRBV4-3, with 11 bases fitting TRBD1. In germline, CDR1 is LGHNA, CDR2 YSLEER. The CDR3 consists of 15 residues. The V gene end was trimmed by 4 bases and the J gene end by 6 bases; junction bases not matched to a gene: 4. CDR3 nucleotide sequence: TGCGCCAGCAGCCCGGGACAGGGGGTGTCCGGGGAGCTGTTTTTT. This sequence encodes CASSPGQGVSGELFF.

This clonotype was recorded a few times. V is TRBV6-1 and J is TRBJ2-7; unclear D gene. Trimming took 1 base from V and 3 from J, leaving 7 bases between them. The CDR3 has 13 amino acids. Germline V gene sequence: CDR1 MNHNS, CDR2 SASEGT. CDR3 region: CASSEGHRYEQYF. CDR3 in DNA: TGTGCCAGCAGTGAAGGGCACCGCTACGAGCAGTACTTC.

This clonotype has a count of ten or more. This sequence joins TRBV19 and TRBJ1-5; D is perhaps TRBD1 (5 bases). The V end lost 1 base, the J end lost 3 bases, and 13 bases lay between the germline ends. CDR1 is LNHDA and CDR2 is SQIVND in the germline V gene (reference sequence). The CDR3 length is 16 residues. The CDR3 DNA reads as TGTGCCAGTAGTATAGTGGGGGGTGGCACCAATCAGCCCCAGCATTTT. This sequence encodes CASSIVGGGTNQPQHF.

This clonotype was found many times. V and J are TRBV6-2 or TRBV6-3 and TRBJ2-3, with a tentative D call TRBD2 (5 bases). The CDR3 extends over 16 amino acids. CDR1 and CDR2 (germline): MNHEY, SVGEGT. Trimming took 6 bases from V and 2 from J, leaving 18 bases between them. The CDR3 loop is CASRPTSGSNTDTQYF. In nucleotides, the CDR3 is TGTGCCAGCAGGCCTACGTCGGGGAGTAACACAGATACGCAGTATTTT.

The table lists this clonotype with a few counts. The V and J genes are TRBV28 and TRBJ2-7, with D perhaps matching TRBD1 (5 bases). This CDR3 is built from 12 residues. Germline assignment: CDR1 MDHEN and CDR2 SYDVKM. With 5 bases removed from V and 2 bases from J, the gap between germline ends came to 7 bases. The CDR3 region has the DNA TGTGCCAGCAGTCTCAGGGCCTACGAGCAGTACTTC. Translating gives CASSLRAYEQYF.

This clonotype was recorded many times. The chain has TRBV20-1 and TRBJ2-1, with D uncertain. V was trimmed by 4 bases and J by 3 bases, leaving 4 bases between them. CDR1 and CDR2 (germline): DFQATT, SNEGSKA (reference sequence). The CDR3 has 11 amino acids. The CDR3 protein is CSAKFYNEQFF. The CDR3 bases are TGCAGTGCTAAATTCTACAATGAGCAGTTCTTC.

This rearrangement joins TRBV27 to TRBJ1-3; D not resolved. Germline V gives CDR1 MNHEY, CDR2 SMNVEV (reference sequence). The germline V and J ends were trimmed by 5 bases and 3 bases, with 14 bases remaining between them. The CDR3 runs to 15 residues. In nucleotides, the CDR3 is TGTGCCAGCAGTAACGGGCCTGGCCTTGGAAACACCATATATTTT. Translation gives CASSNGPGLGNTIYF.

This clonotype has at least ten counts. The chain carries TRBV9 and TRBJ2-3; 10 nucleotides agree with TRBD2. Per the germline V gene, CDR1 is SGDLS and CDR2 is YYNGEE. There are 14 residues in the CDR3. The V and J ends lost 5 bases and 5 bases, in that order; junction bases with no gene match: 5. The CDR3 spells CASRQSGRGDTQYF. The CDR3 DNA reads TGTGCCAGCAGACAGAGCGGGAGGGGAGATACGCAGTATTTT.

This clonotype has ten or more counts. The chain is built from TRBV5-1 and TRBJ2-2; perhaps TRBD1 as D (5 bases). The CDR3 sequence is 13 residues long. Germline V gene data show CDR1 as SGHRS and CDR2 as YFSETQ. The V end lost 5 bases, the J end lost 5 bases, and 10 bases lay between the germline ends. The CDR3 nucleotides read TGCGCCAGCAGACCAGGGTTTACCGGGGAGCTGTTTTTT. This translates into CASRPGFTGELFF.